Here is one T cell receptor beta chain with its context. Its antigen is still unknown. Generated by immunoSEQ multiplex PCR, the TCRdb table keeps only in-frame clones and is missing some. The data show about 170,000 clones, with approximately 89% seen just once and roughly 4.2% held by the top ten. This sample is drawn from a study of cytomegalovirus exposure and HLA in healthy donors. Whole-study results and caveats: In vitro testing confirmed a few CMV-associated chains as specific for CMV antigens. Listed as cytomegalovirus-associated were over 150 TCR beta chains.

The ends were cut back, 9 bases at V and 6 bases at J, with 10 bases in the middle. This CDR3 contains 11 residues. CDR1 SNHLY and CDR2 FYNNEI come from the germline V gene. The receptor comes from a man between 18 and 29 years old in good health and CMV-seropositive. V gene TRBV2 combines with J gene TRBJ2-3; no firm D call. Sequencing input: PBMCs. Here the CDR3 reads CASFGGDTQYF. CDR3 coding DNA: TGTGCCAGTTTCGGTGGTGATACGCAGTATTTT.